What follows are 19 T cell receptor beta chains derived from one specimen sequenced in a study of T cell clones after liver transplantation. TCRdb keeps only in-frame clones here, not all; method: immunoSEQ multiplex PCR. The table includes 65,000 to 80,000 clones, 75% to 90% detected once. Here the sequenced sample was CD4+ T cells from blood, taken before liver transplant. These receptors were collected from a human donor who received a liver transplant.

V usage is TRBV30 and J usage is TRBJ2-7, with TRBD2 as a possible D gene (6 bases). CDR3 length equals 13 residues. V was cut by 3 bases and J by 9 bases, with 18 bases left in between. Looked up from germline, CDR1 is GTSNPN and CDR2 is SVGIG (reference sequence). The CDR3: CAWSGGALRMQYF. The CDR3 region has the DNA TGTGCCTGGAGCGGAGGGGCCCTCCGCATGCAGTACTTC.

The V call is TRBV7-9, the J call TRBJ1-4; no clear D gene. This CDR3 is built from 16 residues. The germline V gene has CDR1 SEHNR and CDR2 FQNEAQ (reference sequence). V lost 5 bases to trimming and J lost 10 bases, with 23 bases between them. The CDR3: CASSPPTPLNRGKLFF. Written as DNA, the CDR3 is TGTGCCAGCAGCCCCCCCACGCCTCTCAACCGAGGAAAACTGTTTTTT.

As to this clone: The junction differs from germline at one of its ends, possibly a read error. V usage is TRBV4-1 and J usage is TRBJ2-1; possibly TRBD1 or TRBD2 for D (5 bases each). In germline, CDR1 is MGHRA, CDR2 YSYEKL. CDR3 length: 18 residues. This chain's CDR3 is CASSQVPGTVDSYNDQFF. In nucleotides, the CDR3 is TGCGCCAGCAGCCAAGTCCCCGGGACCGTCGATTCCTACAATGATCAGTTCTTC.

The CDR3 coding sequence is TGTGCCAGCAGTACCGGGACAGGGCGGGAAAAACTGTTTTTT. It is translated as CASSTGTGREKLFF. V gene TRBV6-6 combines with J gene TRBJ1-4, with 9 bases fitting TRBD1. The CDR3 consists of 14 residues. Per germline, CDR1 MNHNY and CDR2 SVGAGI (reference sequence). With 5 bases clipped from V and 8 bases from J, the junction kept 6 bases outside the gene matches.

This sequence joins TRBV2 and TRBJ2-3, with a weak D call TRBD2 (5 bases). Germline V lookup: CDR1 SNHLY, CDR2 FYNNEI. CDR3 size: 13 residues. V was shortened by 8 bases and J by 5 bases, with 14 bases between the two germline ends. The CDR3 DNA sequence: TGTGCCAGCCTAGCCCTCCCCGGAGATACGCAGTATTTT. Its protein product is CASLALPGDTQYF.

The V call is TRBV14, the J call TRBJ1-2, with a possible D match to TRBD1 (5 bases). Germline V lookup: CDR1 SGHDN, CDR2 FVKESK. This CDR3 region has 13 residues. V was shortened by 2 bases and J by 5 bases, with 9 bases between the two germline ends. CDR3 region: CASSQQGWYGYTF. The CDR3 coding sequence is TGTGCCAGCAGCCAACAGGGTTGGTATGGCTACACCTTC.

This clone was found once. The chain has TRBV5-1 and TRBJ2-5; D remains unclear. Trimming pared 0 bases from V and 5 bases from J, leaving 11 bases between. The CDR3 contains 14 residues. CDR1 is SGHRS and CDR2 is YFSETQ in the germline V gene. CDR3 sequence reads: CASSLDPGSETQYF. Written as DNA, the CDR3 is TGCGCCAGCAGCTTGGATCCGGGTTCGGAGACCCAGTACTTC.

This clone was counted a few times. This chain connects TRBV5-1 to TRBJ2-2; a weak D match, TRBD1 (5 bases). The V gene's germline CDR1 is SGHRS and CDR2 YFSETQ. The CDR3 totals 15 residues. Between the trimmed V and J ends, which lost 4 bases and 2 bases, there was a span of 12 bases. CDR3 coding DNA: TGCGCCAGCAGCGAACGCGGACATAACACCGGGGAGCTGTTTTTT. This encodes CASSERGHNTGELFF. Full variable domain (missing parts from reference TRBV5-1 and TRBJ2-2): KAGVTQTPRYLIKTRGQQVTLSCSPISGHRSVSWYQQTPGQGLQFLFEYFSETQRNKGNFPGRFSGRQFSNSRSEMNVSTLELGDSALYLCASSERGHNTGELFFGEGSRLTVL.

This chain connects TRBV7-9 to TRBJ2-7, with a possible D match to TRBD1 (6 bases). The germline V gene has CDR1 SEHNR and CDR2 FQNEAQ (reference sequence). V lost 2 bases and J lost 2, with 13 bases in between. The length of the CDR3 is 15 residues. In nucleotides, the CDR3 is TGTGCCAGCAGCTTATGGCAGGGGCTTACCTACGAGCAGTACTTC. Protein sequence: CASSLWQGLTYEQYF.

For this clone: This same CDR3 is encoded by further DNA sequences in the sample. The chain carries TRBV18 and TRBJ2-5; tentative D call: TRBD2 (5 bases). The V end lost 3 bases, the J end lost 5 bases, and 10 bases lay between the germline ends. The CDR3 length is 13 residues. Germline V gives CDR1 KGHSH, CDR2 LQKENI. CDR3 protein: CASSPGVRETQYF. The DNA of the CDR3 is TGTGCCAGCTCACCCGGGGTGCGGGAGACCCAGTACTTC.

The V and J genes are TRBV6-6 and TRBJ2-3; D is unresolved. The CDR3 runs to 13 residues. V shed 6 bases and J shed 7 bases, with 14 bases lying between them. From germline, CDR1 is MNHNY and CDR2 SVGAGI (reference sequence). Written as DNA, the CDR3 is TGTGCCAGCAGGTCAAGACTGGAGAATACGCAGTATTTT. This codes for CASRSRLENTQYF.

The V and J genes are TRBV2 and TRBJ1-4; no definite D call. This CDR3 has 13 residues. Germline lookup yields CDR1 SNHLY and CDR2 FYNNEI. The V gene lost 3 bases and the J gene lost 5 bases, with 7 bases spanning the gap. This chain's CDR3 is CASSERKNEKLFF. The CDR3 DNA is TGTGCCAGCAGTGAGAGGAAAAATGAAAAACTGTTTTTT.

The CDR3 sequence is CASSRKGSGANVLTF. CDR3 coding DNA: TGTGCCAGCAGCCGTAAGGGCTCCGGGGCCAACGTCCTGACTTTC. The chain couples TRBV7-2 to TRBJ2-6; D remains unclear. The CDR3 has 15 amino acids. Germline CDR1 SGHTA, CDR2 FQGNSA. Between the trimmed V and J ends, which lost 5 bases and 4 bases, there was a span of 12 bases.

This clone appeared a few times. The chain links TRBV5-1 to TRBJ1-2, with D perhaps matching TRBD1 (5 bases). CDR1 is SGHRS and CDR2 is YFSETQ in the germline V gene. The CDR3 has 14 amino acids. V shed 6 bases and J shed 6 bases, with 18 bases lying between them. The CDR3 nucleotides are TGCGCCAGCAATGAAGGGGAGAGAAAGGATGGCTACACCTTC. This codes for CASNEGERKDGYTF.

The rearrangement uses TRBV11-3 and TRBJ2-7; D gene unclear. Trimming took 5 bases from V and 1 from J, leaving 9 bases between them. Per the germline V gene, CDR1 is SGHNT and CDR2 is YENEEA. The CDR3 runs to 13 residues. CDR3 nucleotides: TGTGCCAGCAGCCAGGATCCTTCCTACGAGCAGTACTTC. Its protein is CASSQDPSYEQYF.

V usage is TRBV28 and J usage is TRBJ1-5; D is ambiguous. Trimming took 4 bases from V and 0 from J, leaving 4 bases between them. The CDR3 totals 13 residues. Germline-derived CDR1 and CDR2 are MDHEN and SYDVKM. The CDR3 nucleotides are TGTGCCAGCAGTTCTTATAGCAATCAGCCCCAGCATTTT. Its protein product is CASSSYSNQPQHF.

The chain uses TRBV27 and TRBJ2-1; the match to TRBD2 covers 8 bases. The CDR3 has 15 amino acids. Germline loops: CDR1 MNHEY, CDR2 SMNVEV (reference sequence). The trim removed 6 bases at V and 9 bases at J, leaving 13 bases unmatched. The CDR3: CASSQRELPAVEQFF. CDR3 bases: TGTGCCAGCAGCCAGCGGGAGTTACCCGCCGTTGAGCAGTTCTTC.

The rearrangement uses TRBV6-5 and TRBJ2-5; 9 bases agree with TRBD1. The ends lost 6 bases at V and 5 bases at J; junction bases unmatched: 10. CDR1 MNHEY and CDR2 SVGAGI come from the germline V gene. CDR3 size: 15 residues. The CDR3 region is CASRPGTGNGETQYF. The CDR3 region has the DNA TGTGCCAGCAGACCCGGGACAGGGAATGGTGAGACCCAGTACTTC.

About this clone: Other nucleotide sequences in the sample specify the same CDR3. The chain's CDR3 is CASSLQGAYEQYF. The CDR3, as DNA: TGTGCCAGCAGCTTACAGGGGGCCTACGAGCAGTACTTC. The chain joins TRBV7-2 to TRBJ2-7, with TRBD1 matching 7 bases. This CDR3 spans 13 amino acids. With V trimmed by 2 bases and J by 2 bases, 0 bases remained unmatched. Looked up from germline, CDR1 is SGHTA and CDR2 is FQGNSA.